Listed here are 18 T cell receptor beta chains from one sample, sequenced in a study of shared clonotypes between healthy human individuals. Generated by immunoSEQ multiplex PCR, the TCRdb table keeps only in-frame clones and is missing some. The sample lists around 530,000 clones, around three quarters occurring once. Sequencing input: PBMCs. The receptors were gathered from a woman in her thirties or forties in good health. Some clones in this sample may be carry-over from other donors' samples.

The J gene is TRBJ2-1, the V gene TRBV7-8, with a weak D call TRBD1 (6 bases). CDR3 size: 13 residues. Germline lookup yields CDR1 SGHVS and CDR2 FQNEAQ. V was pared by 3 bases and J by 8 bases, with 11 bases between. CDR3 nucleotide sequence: TGTGCCAGCAGCTTGGACAGCAGCGATGAGCAGTTCTTC. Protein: CASSLDSSDEQFF. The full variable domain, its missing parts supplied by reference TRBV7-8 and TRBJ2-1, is GAGVSQSPRYKVAKRGQDVALRCDPISGHVSLFWYQQALGQGPEFLTYFQNEAQLDKSGLPSDRFFAERPEGSVSTLKIQRTQQEDSAVYLCASSLDSSDEQFFGPGTRLTVL.

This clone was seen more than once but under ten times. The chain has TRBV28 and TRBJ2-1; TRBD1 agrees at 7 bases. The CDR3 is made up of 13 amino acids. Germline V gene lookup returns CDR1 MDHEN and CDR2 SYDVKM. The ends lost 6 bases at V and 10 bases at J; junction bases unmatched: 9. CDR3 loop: CASSPTGEREQFF. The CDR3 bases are TGTGCCAGCAGCCCCACAGGGGAAAGAGAGCAGTTCTTC. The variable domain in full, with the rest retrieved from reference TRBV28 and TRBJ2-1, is DVKVTQSSRYLVKRTGEKVFLECVQDMDHENMFWYRQDPGLGLRLIYFSYDVKMKEKGDIPEGYSVSREKKERFSLILESASTNQTSMYLCASSPTGEREQFFGPGTRLTVL.

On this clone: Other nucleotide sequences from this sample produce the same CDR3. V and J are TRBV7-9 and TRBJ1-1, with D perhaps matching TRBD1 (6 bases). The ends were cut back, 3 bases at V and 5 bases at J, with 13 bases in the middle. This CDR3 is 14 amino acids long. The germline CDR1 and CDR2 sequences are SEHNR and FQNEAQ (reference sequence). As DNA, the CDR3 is TGTGCCAGCAGCTTTAGGGGCAGGGGAACTGAAGCTTTCTTT. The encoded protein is CASSFRGRGTEAFF.

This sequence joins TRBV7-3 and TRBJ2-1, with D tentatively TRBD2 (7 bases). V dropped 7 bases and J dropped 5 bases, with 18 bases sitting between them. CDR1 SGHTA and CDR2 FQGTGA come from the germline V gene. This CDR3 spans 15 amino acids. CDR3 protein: CASNIVGGAHNEQFF. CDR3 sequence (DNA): TGTGCCAGCAACATAGTTGGGGGGGCCCACAATGAGCAGTTCTTC.

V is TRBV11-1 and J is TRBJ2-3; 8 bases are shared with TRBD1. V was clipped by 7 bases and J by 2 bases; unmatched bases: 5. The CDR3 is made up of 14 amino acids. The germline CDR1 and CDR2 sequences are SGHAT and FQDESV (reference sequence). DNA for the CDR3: TGTGCCAGCACCAGGACAGGGACCACAGATACGCAGTATTTT. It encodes CASTRTGTTDTQYF.

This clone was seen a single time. DNA of the CDR3: TGTGCCAGCAGCCAATCGGGAGTCAGCACAGATACGCAGTATTTT. This gives the protein CASSQSGVSTDTQYF. The rearrangement links TRBV16 to TRBJ2-3, with D tentatively TRBD2 (5 bases). V dropped 0 bases and J dropped 0 bases, with 7 bases sitting between them. Germline-derived CDR1 and CDR2 are KGHSY and FQNENV. The CDR3 is 15 residues long.

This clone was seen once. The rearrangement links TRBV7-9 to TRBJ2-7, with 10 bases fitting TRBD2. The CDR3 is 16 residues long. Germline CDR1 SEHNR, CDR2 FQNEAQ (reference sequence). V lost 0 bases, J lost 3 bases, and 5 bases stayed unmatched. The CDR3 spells CASSLALAGALYEQYF. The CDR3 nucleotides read TGTGCCAGCAGCTTAGCGCTAGCGGGAGCCCTCTACGAGCAGTACTTC.

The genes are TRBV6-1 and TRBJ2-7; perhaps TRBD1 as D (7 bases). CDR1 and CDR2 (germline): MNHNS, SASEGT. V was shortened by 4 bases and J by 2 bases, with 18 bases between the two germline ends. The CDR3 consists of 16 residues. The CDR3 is CASSAPRAGGTYEQYF. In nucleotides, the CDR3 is TGTGCCAGCAGTGCCCCGAGGGCAGGGGGGACCTACGAGCAGTACTTC.

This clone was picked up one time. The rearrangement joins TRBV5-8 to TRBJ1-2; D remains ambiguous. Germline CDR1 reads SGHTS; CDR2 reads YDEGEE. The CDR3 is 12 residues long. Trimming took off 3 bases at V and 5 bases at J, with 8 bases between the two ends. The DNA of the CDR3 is TGTGCCAGCAGCTCTGTACCTTATGGCTACACCTTC. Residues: CASSSVPYGYTF.

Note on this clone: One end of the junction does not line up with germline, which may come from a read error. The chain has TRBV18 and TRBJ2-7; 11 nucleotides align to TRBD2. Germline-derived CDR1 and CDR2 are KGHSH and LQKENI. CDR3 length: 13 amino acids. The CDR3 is CASSPLSGRAWSF. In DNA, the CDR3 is TGTGCCAGCTCACCACTTAGCGGGAGGGCTTGGAGTTTC.

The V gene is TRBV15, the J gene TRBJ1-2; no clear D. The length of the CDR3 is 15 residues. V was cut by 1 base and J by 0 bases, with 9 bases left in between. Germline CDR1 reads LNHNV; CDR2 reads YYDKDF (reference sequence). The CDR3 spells CATSRVSGSNYGYTF. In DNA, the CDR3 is TGTGCCACCAGCAGAGTTTCGGGTTCTAACTATGGCTACACCTTC.

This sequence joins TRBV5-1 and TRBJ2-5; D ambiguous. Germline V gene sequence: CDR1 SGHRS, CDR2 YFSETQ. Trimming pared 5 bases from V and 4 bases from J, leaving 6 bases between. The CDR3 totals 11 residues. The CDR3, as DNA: TGCGCCAGCAGACAAATAGAGACCCAGTACTTC. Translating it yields CASRQIETQYF.

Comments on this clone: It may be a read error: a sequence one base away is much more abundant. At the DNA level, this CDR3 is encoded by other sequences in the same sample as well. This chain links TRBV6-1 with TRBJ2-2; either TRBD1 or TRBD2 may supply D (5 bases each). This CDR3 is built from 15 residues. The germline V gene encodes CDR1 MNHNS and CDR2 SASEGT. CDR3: CASSEGGGYTGELFF. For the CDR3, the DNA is TGTGCCAGCAGTGAAGGGGGCGGATACACCGGGGAGTTGTTTTTT.

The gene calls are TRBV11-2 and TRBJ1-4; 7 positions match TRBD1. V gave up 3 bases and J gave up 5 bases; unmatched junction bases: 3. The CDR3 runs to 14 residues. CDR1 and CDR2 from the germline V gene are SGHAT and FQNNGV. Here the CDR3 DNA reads TGTGCCAGCAGCTTTTGGGACAGAAATGAAAAACTGTTTTTT. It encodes CASSFWDRNEKLFF. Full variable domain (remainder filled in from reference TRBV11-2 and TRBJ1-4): EAGVAQSPRYKIIEKRQSVAFWCNPISGHATLYWYQQILGQGPKLLIQFQNNGVVDDSQLPKDRFSAERLKGVDSTLKIQPAKLEDSAVYLCASSFWDRNEKLFFGSGTQLSVL.

As DNA, the CDR3 is TGTGCCAGCAGCTTCACAGGGGCTTGGGGCTACACCTTC. It translates to CASSFTGAWGYTF. V and J are TRBV7-2 and TRBJ1-2; 7 bases are a match to TRBD1. Germline assignment: CDR1 SGHTA and CDR2 FQGNSA. This CDR3 region has 13 residues. Trimming cost V 3 bases and J 8 bases; bases outside gene matches: 6.

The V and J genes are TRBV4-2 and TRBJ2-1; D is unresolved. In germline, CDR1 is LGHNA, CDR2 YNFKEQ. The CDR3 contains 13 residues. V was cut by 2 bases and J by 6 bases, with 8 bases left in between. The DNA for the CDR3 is TGTGCCAGCAGCCAATCCAGGCGCAATGAGCAGTTCTTC. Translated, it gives CASSQSRRNEQFF.

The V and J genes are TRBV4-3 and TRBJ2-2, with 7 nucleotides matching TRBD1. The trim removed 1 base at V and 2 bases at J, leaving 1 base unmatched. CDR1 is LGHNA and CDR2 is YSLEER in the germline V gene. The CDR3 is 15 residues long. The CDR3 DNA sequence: TGCGCCAGCAGCCAAGGGGACAGTAACACCGGGGAGCTGTTTTTT. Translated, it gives CASSQGDSNTGELFF.

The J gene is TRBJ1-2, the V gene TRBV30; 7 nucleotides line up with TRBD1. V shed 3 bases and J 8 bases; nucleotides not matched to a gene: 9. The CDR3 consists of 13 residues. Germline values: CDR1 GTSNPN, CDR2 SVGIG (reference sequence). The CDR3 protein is CAWSPGGFWGYTF. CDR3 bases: TGTGCCTGGAGCCCAGGGGGGTTCTGGGGCTACACCTTC.